This T cell receptor beta chain was recovered during a study of long-term antiretroviral therapy in people with HIV. A word on this clone: Its antigen is unknown.

HIV-positive participants all received treatment in the United States. General observations from the study: Participants lacked recorded data on ART adherence, viral resistance or therapy changes. ART was followed by higher diversity that remained below transplant donor controls. HIV repertoire CDR3 lengths ranged less widely than those of controls.

Sequencing used immunoSEQ v3.0 at survey level. The table came from immunoSEQ multiplex PCR; TCRdb's copy has only in-frame clones and leaves some out. Of 11,000 or so clones listed, around three quarters are singletons. The CDR3 has 14 amino acids. Trimming cost V 5 bases and J 2 bases, with 10 bases left between them. From germline, CDR1 is MDHEN and CDR2 SYDVKM. The sequence was obtained from a woman between 40 and 55 years old with HIV. The V gene is TRBV28, the J gene TRBJ1-5, with unresolved D. The source was unsorted PBMCs, collected 0.8 years before starting antiretroviral therapy. CDR3 nucleotide sequence: TGTGCCAGCAGTCCAGATTCCCGCAATCAGCCCCAGCATTTT. Protein product: CASSPDSRNQPQHF.